This is a list of T cell receptor beta chains from one sample in a study of OX40 agonist ivuxolimab in advanced cancers. Data came from immunoSEQ multiplex PCR; TCRdb stores just in-frame clones and leaves some out. The sample comprises some 30,000 clones, about four fifths of which are singletons, and approximately 26% rests with the top ten. Material: CD4+ or CD8+ T cells sorted from blood, obtained in a trial of the OX40 agonist ivuxolimab. The receptors were gathered from an adult with an advanced solid tumor such as melanoma, head and neck, liver or kidney cancer. The CDR3 runs from the conserved cysteine through the conserved F or W. The D gene is left open where the match is weak. Not every row has a clone size; where given, it reads once, few, many or a size class.

d_call j_call v_call clone_size cdr3_nt cdr3_aa
- TRBJ1-6 TRBV19 few TGTGCCAGTAGTATAGACGAAATTAATTCACCCCTCCACTTT CASSIDEINSPLHF
- TRBJ2-7 TRBV7-7 - TGTGCTAGCAGCCACGTAGGCTCCTACGAGCAGTACTTC CASSHVGSYEQYF
- TRBJ2-3 TRBV5-5 - TGTGCCAGCAGCAAGGGGGGCTACGGCACAGATACGCAGTATTTT CASSKGGYGTDTQYF
- TRBJ1-2 TRBV5-4 - TGTGCCAGCAGCTTGGGGGACCCTGAGGGCTACACCTTC CASSLGDPEGYTF
- TRBJ2-1 TRBV20-1 - TGCAGTGCTTCCTATGTCAATGAGCAGTTCTTC CSASYVNEQFF
- TRBJ1-3 TRBV9 once TGTGCCAGCGGTGGGGTAGGAAACACCATATATTTT CASGGVGNTIYF
- TRBJ1-2 TRBV6-5 - TGTGCCAGCAGTTACAAGGGTTATGGCTACACCTTC CASSYKGYGYTF
- TRBJ2-7 TRBV6-1 - TGTGCCAGCAGTGAAGCCGGACTCTCCTACGAGCAGTACTTC CASSEAGLSYEQYF
- TRBJ2-5 TRBV5-6 - TGTGCCAGCAGCATAGGGACGGTCGGAGAGACCCAGTACTTC CASSIGTVGETQYF
- TRBJ2-7 TRBV7-9 few TGTGCCAGCAGCACGGGGTCGAGCTCCTACGAGCAGTACTTC CASSTGSSSYEQYF